The 4 T cell receptor beta chains presented below share a single source sample, sequenced in a study of Ad26.COV2.S vaccination and SARS-CoV-2 variants. Stated treatment: 19 received Ad26.COV2.S at low or high dose, single or two shots; about 5 received placebo; per-sample allocation not given. The samples date from day 63 after the first vaccine or placebo injection. The repertoire was sequenced with immunoSEQ multiplex PCR; TCRdb's copy has only in-frame clones and lacks some. The table lists 350,000 to 500,000 clones, 85% to 90% of them singletons. The sequencing here drew on peripheral blood, taken in a trial of Ad26.COV2.S vaccine versus placebo. All receptors come from a person between 18 and 65 years old who received the Ad26.COV2.S COVID-19 vaccine or a placebo.

This chain links TRBV6-7 with TRBJ1-1, with D perhaps matching TRBD1 (6 bases). TRBV6-7 is marked as an open reading frame, function uncertain. Trimming cost V 8 bases and J 0 bases, with 19 bases left between them. This CDR3 has 16 amino acids. The CDR3 loop reads CASQPTGWEVNTEAFF. The DNA of the CDR3 is TGTGCCAGCCAGCCCACAGGGTGGGAGGTGAACACTGAAGCTTTCTTT.

The rearrangement joins TRBV7-9 to TRBJ2-1; 8 nucleotides match TRBD2. V was pared by 3 bases and J by 6 bases, with 7 bases of the junction left unmatched. The germline gives CDR1 SEHNR, CDR2 FQNEAQ (reference sequence). The CDR3 is made up of 15 amino acids. This CDR3 reads CASSFSGGPVNEQFF. The CDR3, as DNA: TGTGCCAGCAGCTTCAGCGGGGGACCCGTCAATGAGCAGTTCTTC.

V usage is TRBV18 and J usage is TRBJ2-4; tentative D call: TRBD1 (5 bases). V dropped 2 bases and J dropped 0 bases, with 20 bases sitting between them. Germline V CDR1 and CDR2: KGHSH, LQKENI. This CDR3 is 19 amino acids long. Here the CDR3 DNA reads TGTGCCAGCTCACCATCTGCGACAGTTAATCAGCTAGCCAAAAACATTCAGTACTTC. It specifies CASSPSATVNQLAKNIQYF.

A single count supports this clone. The chain links TRBV28 to TRBJ2-2; no firm D call. Germline assignment: CDR1 MDHEN and CDR2 SYDVKM. The CDR3 has 14 amino acids. Trimming cost V 4 bases and J 6 bases, with 12 bases left between them. The CDR3 DNA follows: TGTGCCAGCAGTTCACACGGGTATCCCGGGGAGCTGTTTTTT. This translates into CASSSHGYPGELFF.